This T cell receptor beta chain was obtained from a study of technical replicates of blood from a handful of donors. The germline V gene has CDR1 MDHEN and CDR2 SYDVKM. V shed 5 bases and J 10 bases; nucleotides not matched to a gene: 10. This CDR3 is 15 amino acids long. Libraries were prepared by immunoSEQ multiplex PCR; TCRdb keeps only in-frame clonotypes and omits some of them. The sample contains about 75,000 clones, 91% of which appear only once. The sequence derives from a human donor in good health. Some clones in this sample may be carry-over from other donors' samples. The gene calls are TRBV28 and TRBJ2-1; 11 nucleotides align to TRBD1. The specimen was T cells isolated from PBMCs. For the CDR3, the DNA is TGTGCCAGCAGTGTTCACGGACAGGGGGCCAGCGAGCAGTTCTTC. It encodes CASSVHGQGASEQFF.